The clone carrying this T cell receptor (beta chain) was counted ten times or more. The antigen remains unidentified. The sample is drawn from a study of T cells in Graves' hyperthyroidism and ophthalmopathy. For the study at large: Peripheral blood samples were taken at initial diagnosis, prior to any treatment.

Points from the study as a whole: In the analysis, a 13 V-J model separated ophthalmopathy from stable hyperthyroidism.

Amplification yielded TCR beta CDR3 regions, with RNA transcripts as the source. First-round RT-PCR with HTBI primers amplified the TCR CDR3 region. TCRdb independently ran MiXCR on the multiplex PCR reads; one entry per CDR3 protein. The profile shows hundreds of thousands of distinct CDR3 sequences, around a third of them singletons. The germline V gene has CDR1 SQVTM and CDR2 ANQGSEA. The CDR3 totals 12 residues. V lost 5 bases and J lost 12, with 19 bases in between. This sequence originates from a woman between 40 and 50 years old with Graves' hyperthyroidism. Sequenced: blood. V and J are TRBV29-1 and TRBJ1-1; D unresolved. DNA of the CDR3: TGCAGCGTTCCGACACGCGGAGAGGGTCCTTTCTTT. Translated, it gives CSVPTRGEGPFF.